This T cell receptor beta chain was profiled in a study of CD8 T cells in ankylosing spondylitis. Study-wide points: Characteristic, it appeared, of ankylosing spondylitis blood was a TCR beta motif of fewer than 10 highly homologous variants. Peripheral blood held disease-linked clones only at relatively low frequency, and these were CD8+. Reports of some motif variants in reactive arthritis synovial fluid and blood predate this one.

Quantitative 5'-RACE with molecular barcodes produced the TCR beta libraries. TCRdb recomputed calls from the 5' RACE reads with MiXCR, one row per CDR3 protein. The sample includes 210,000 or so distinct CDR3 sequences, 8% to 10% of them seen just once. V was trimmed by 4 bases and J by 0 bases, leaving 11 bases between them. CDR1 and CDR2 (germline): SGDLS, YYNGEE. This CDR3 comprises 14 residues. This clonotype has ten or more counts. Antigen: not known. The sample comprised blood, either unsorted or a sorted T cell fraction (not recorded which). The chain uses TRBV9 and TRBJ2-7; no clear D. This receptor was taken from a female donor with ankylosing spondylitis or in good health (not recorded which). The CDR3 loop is CASSISDSSYEQYF. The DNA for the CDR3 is TGTGCCAGCAGCATCAGCGACTCCTCCTACGAGCAGTACTTC.